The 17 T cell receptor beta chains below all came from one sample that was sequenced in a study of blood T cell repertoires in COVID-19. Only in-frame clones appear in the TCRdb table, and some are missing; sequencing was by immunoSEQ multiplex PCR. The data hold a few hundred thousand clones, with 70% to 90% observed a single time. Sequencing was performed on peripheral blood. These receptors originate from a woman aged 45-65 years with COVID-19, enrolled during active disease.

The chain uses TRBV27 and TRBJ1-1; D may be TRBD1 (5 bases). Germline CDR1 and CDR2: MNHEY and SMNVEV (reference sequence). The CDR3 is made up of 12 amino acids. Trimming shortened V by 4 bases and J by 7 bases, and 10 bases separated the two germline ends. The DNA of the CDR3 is TGTGCCAGCAGTTCCGGACACCTTGAAGCTTTCTTT. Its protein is CASSSGHLEAFF.

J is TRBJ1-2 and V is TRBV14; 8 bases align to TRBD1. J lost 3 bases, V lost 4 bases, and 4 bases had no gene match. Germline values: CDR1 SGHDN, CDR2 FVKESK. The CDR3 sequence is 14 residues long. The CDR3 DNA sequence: TGTGCCAGCAGCCTTTTGGACAGGGACTATGGCTACACCTTC. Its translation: CASSLLDRDYGYTF.

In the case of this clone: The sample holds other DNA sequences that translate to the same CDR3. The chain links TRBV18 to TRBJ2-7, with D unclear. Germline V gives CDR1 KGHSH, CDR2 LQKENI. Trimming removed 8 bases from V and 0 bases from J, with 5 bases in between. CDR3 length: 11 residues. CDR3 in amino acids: CASRDSYEQYF. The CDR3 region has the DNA TGTGCCAGCCGAGACTCCTACGAGCAGTACTTC.

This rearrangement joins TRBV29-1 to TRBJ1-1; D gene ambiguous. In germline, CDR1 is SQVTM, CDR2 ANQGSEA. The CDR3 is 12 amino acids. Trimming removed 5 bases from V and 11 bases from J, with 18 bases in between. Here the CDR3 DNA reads TGCAGCGTTAGAAAGAGGGCTCGTATGGCTTTCTTT. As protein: CSVRKRARMAFF. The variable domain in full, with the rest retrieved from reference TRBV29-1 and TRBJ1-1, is SAVISQKPSRDICQRGTSLTIQCQVDSQVTMMFWYRQQPGQSLTLIATANQGSEATYESGFVIDKFPISRPNLTFSTLTVSNMSPEDSSIYLCSVRKRARMAFFGQGTRLTVV.

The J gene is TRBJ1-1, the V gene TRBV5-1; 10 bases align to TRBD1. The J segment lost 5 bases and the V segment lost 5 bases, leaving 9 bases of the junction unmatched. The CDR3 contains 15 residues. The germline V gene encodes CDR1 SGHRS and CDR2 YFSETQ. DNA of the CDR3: TGCGCCAGCAGAATGGCGGGACAGGGGCGAACTGAAGCTTTCTTT. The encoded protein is CASRMAGQGRTEAFF.

The CDR3 reads CASSPRGGPGGEQFF. The CDR3 DNA reads as TGTGCCAGCAGCCCACGGGGGGGCCCAGGGGGTGAGCAGTTCTTC. The V call is TRBV9, the J call TRBJ2-1; perhaps TRBD2 as D (8 bases). From germline, CDR1 is SGDLS and CDR2 YYNGEE. The V and J ends lost 4 bases and 9 bases respectively, with 20 bases between them. There are 15 residues in the CDR3.

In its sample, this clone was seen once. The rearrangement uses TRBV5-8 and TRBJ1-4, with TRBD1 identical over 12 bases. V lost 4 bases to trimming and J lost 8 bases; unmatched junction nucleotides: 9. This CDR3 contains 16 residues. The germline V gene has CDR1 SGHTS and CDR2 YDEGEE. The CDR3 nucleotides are TGTGCCAGCAGCACTGGGACAGGGGGCGTCGGAGAAAAACTGTTTTTT. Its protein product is CASSTGTGGVGEKLFF.

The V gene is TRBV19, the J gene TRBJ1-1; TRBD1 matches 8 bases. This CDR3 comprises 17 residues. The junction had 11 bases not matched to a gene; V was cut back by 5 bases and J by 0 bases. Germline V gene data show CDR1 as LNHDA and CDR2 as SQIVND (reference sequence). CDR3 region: CASSPDRGLIMNTEAFF. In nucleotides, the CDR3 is TGTGCCAGTAGTCCAGACAGGGGCCTTATCATGAACACTGAAGCTTTCTTT.

The CDR3 coding sequence is TGTGCCAGCAGCCAAGATTACGGGGTAGGCTCCTACAATGAGCAGTTCTTC. Encoded protein: CASSQDYGVGSYNEQFF. This chain uses TRBV3-1 (or the pseudogene TRBV3-2) with TRBJ2-1; tentative D call: TRBD2 (5 bases). V lost 0 bases and J 0 bases, leaving 12 bases between the germline ends. The V gene's germline CDR1 is LGHDT and CDR2 YNNKEL (reference sequence). The CDR3 has 17 amino acids.

The CDR3 coding sequence is TGCGCCAGCAGCTTGGCCTGGCCAGGGGGTCCCCGGGAGCTGTTTTTT. It codes for CASSLAWPGGPRELFF. The J gene is TRBJ2-2, the V gene TRBV5-1; 7 bases align to TRBD1. Trimming cost V 0 bases and J 9 bases; bases outside gene matches: 11. The CDR3 loop spans 16 amino acids. Germline CDR1 and CDR2: SGHRS and YFSETQ.

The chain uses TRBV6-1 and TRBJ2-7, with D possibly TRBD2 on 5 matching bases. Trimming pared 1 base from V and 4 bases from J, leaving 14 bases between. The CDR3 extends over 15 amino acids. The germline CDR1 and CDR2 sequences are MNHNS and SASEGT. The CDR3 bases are TGTGCCAGCAGTGAAGGGCCCGGGATAGTATACGAGCAGTACTTC. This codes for CASSEGPGIVYEQYF.

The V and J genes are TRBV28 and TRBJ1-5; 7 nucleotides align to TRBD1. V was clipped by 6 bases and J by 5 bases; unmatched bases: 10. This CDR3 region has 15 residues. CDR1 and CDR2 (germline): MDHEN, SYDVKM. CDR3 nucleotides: TGTGCCAGCAGCCCGGGGACAGCCCCATATCAGCCCCAGCATTTT. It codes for CASSPGTAPYQPQHF.

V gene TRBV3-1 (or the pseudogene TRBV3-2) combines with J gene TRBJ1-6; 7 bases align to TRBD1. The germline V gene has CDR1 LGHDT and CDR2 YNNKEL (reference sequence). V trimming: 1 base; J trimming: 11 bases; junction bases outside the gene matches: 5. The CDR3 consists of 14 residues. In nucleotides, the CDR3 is TGTGCCAGCAGCCAAGCCCCCCAGGGGGCACCCCTCCACTTT. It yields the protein CASSQAPQGAPLHF.

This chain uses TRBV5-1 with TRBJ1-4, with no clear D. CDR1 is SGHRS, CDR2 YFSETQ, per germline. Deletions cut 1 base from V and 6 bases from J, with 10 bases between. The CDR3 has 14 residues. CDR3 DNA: TGCGCCAGCAGCTTGACCAGGTTGGATGAAAAACTGTTTTTT. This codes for CASSLTRLDEKLFF.

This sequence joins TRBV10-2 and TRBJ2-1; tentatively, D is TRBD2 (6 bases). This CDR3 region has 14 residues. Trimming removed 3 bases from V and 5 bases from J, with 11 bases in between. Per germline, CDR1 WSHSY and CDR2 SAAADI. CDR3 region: CASSDGRGNNEQFF. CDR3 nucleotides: TGCGCCAGCAGTGACGGGCGGGGCAACAATGAGCAGTTCTTC.

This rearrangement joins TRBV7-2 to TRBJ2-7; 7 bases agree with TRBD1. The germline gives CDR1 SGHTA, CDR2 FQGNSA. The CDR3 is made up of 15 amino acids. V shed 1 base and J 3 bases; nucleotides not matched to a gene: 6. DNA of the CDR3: TGTGCCAGCAGCTTAGTGGGGGACAGTTTCTACGAGCAGTACTTC. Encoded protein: CASSLVGDSFYEQYF.

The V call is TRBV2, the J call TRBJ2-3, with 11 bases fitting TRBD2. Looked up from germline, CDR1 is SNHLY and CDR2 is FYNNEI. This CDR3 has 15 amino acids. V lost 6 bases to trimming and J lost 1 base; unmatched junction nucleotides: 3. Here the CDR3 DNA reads TGTGCCAGCAGGGGGACTAGCGGTGGCACAGATACGCAGTATTTT. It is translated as CASRGTSGGTDTQYF.